The 20 T cell receptor beta chains below were found in one sample sequenced in a study of blood T cell repertoires in COVID-19. Generated by immunoSEQ multiplex PCR, the TCRdb table keeps only in-frame clones and is missing some. This table holds roughly 130,000 clones, 82% found once. Sequencing was carried out using peripheral blood. Receptors were obtained from a woman in her 70s with acute or convalescent COVID-19.

This rearrangement joins TRBV19 to TRBJ1-2; 8 bases map to TRBD1. Germline V lookup: CDR1 LNHDA, CDR2 SQIVND (reference sequence). V dropped 2 bases and J dropped 6; count of bases not matched to a gene: 5. The CDR3 contains 14 residues. The CDR3 loop reads CASSILDRADGYTF. In DNA, the CDR3 is TGTGCCAGTAGTATACTGGACAGGGCGGATGGCTACACCTTC.

The J gene is TRBJ1-1, the V gene TRBV18; TRBD1 might be the D (6 bases). Trimming pared 6 bases from V and 1 base from J, leaving 9 bases between. The CDR3 length is 13 residues. Germline V gene sequence: CDR1 KGHSH, CDR2 LQKENI. This CDR3 reads CASSRTENTEAFF. The CDR3 nucleotides read TGTGCCAGCTCGCGGACAGAGAACACTGAAGCTTTCTTT.

The CDR3 DNA reads TGTGCCAGCAGCTCCCGTCGGGGGGACACTGAAGCTTTCTTT. Amino acid sequence: CASSSRRGDTEAFF. This chain uses TRBV9 with TRBJ1-1, with a possible D match to TRBD1 (5 bases). CDR3 size: 14 residues. V gave up 4 bases and J gave up 3 bases, with 13 bases separating them. CDR1 and CDR2 (germline): SGDLS, YYNGEE.

This chain links TRBV3-1 (or the pseudogene TRBV3-2) with TRBJ2-2; 7 bases line up with TRBD2. The CDR3 has 15 residues. V dropped 1 base and J dropped 4; count of bases not matched to a gene: 3. The germline V gene has CDR1 LGHDT and CDR2 YNNKEL (reference sequence). The DNA for the CDR3 is TGTGCCAGCAGCCAAGCGTCGGGGGGCACCGGGGAGCTGTTTTTT. Its protein is CASSQASGGTGELFF.

The chain has TRBV5-1 and TRBJ1-4; no clear D. This CDR3 contains 13 residues. Trimming took 5 bases from V and 4 from J, leaving 9 bases between them. Germline CDR1 is SGHRS and CDR2 is YFSETQ. This CDR3 is CASRTRRNEKLFF. The CDR3 region has the DNA TGCGCCAGCAGGACACGGCGTAATGAAAAACTGTTTTTT.

The V gene is TRBV30, the J gene TRBJ1-2; perhaps TRBD1 as D (6 bases). The CDR3 consists of 19 residues. Trimming took off 4 bases at V and 4 bases at J, with 31 bases between the two ends. From germline, CDR1 is GTSNPN and CDR2 SVGIG (reference sequence). CDR3 sequence (DNA): TGTGCCTGGACCCACCCTCCCTACAGGGACCCCTCGTGGAGCTATGGCTACACCTTC. This sequence encodes CAWTHPPYRDPSWSYGYTF.

The V gene is TRBV11-3, the J gene TRBJ1-2, with D hard to call. Germline assignment: CDR1 SGHNT and CDR2 YENEEA. There are 15 residues in the CDR3. Trimming cost V 2 bases and J 8 bases, with 18 bases left between them. The CDR3 region is CASSLSFGQLGGYTF. CDR3 DNA sequence: TGTGCCAGCAGCTTATCTTTTGGGCAGCTTGGGGGCTACACCTTC.

The chain links TRBV18 to TRBJ2-7; TRBD1 is a possible D gene (5 bases). This CDR3 is built from 13 residues. Germline V gene data show CDR1 as KGHSH and CDR2 as LQKENI. Between the trimmed V and J ends, which lost 5 bases and 11 bases, there was a span of 19 bases. The CDR3 protein is CASSDQLSRGEYF. The CDR3 DNA is TGTGCCAGCTCAGACCAGTTATCTAGGGGCGAGTACTTC. The full variable domain, in which reference TRBV18 and TRBJ2-7 provide the parts outside the CDR3, is NAGVMQNPRHLVRRRGQEARLRCSPMKGHSHVYWYRQLPEEGLKFMVYLQKENIIDESGMPKERFSAEFPKEGPSILRIQQVVRGDSAAYFCASSDQLSRGEYFGPGTRLTVT.

The chain couples TRBV14 to TRBJ1-1; weak D call: TRBD1 (5 bases). CDR1 SGHDN and CDR2 FVKESK come from the germline V gene. CDR3 length: 13 residues. Trimming shortened V by 3 bases and J by 11 bases, and 16 bases separated the two germline ends. The CDR3 nucleotides are TGTGCCAGCAGCCAGGCCCGGGCGGGGACGGCTTTCTTT. Amino acid sequence: CASSQARAGTAFF.

The V gene is TRBV19, the J gene TRBJ1-4; 9 bases agree with TRBD1. The CDR3 is 15 amino acids. With 6 bases clipped from V and 7 bases from J, the junction kept 9 bases outside the gene matches. Germline CDR1 LNHDA, CDR2 SQIVND (reference sequence). This CDR3 is CASSPPGQGSEKLFF. The CDR3 DNA reads TGTGCCAGTAGCCCTCCGGGACAGGGTAGTGAAAAACTGTTTTTT.

The J gene is TRBJ1-1, the V gene TRBV5-4; D possibly corresponds to TRBD1 (5 bases). The V end was cut by 0 bases, the J end by 7 bases, with 7 bases between. CDR1 and CDR2 from the germline V gene are SGHNT and YYREEE (reference sequence). The CDR3 sequence is 12 residues long. CDR3 protein: CASSLAGLEAFF. The CDR3 DNA is TGTGCCAGCAGCTTGGCAGGGCTTGAAGCTTTCTTT.

V is TRBV7-9 and J is TRBJ1-2; 7 bases match TRBD1. J was trimmed by 3 bases and V by 0 bases; bases with no gene match: 4. The CDR3 has 15 residues. Per germline, CDR1 SEHNR and CDR2 FQNEAQ (reference sequence). The CDR3 loop is CASSLAGQDDYGYTF. The CDR3 DNA follows: TGTGCCAGCAGCTTAGCCGGACAGGACGACTATGGCTACACCTTC.

V is TRBV2 and J is TRBJ1-4; 9 nucleotides align to TRBD1. J was trimmed by 7 bases and V by 6 bases; bases with no gene match: 9. The CDR3 is made up of 15 amino acids. Germline V gene lookup returns CDR1 SNHLY and CDR2 FYNNEI. The CDR3 loop reads CASSEDRGGVEKLFF. DNA of the CDR3: TGTGCCAGCAGCGAGGACAGGGGTGGTGTTGAAAAACTGTTTTTT.

The chain joins TRBV6-5 to TRBJ2-7; weak D call: TRBD1 (6 bases). Per germline, CDR1 MNHEY and CDR2 SVGAGI. Trimming took off 0 bases at V and 7 bases at J, with 7 bases between the two ends. The CDR3 spans 12 residues. CDR3 protein: CASSYSGTEQYF. The CDR3 coding sequence is TGTGCCAGCAGTTACTCCGGGACAGAGCAGTACTTC.

In its sample, this clone was seen once. The chain uses TRBV20-1 and TRBJ1-6; D not certain. CDR3 length equals 14 residues. Trimming shortened V by 3 bases and J by 7 bases, and 13 bases separated the two germline ends. The germline V gene encodes CDR1 DFQATT and CDR2 SNEGSKA (reference sequence). The CDR3 DNA reads TGCAGTGCTAGTCGGGGAGGGCCAAATTCACCCCTCCACTTT. Amino acids: CSASRGGPNSPLHF.

The rearrangement uses TRBV7-9 and TRBJ2-1, with TRBD2 matching 10 bases. This CDR3 contains 16 residues. The junction had 9 bases not matched to a gene; V was cut back by 5 bases and J by 5 bases. Germline V gene lookup returns CDR1 SEHNR and CDR2 FQNEAQ (reference sequence). The DNA of the CDR3 is TGTGCCAGCAGCCCTCCCACTAGCGGGGACCACAATGAGCAGTTCTTC. Translation: CASSPPTSGDHNEQFF. Full variable domain (remainder filled in from reference TRBV7-9 and TRBJ2-1): DTGVSQNPRHKITKRGQNVTFRCDPISEHNRLYWYRQTLGQGPEFLTYFQNEAQLEKSRLLSDRFSAERPKGSFSTLEIQRTEQGDSAMYLCASSPPTSGDHNEQFFGPGTRLTVL.

This clone was picked up one time. The chain combines TRBV2 with TRBJ1-5; TRBD1 aligns across 7 bases. Germline CDR1 reads SNHLY; CDR2 reads FYNNEI. CDR3 length: 15 residues. V was clipped by 5 bases and J by 6 bases; unmatched bases: 10. The CDR3 bases are TGTGCCAGCAGTTCCAGGGGGGTTGACGGTCAGCCCCAGCATTTT. Translating it yields CASSSRGVDGQPQHF.

The chain joins TRBV6-2 or TRBV6-3 to TRBJ1-2, with TRBD1 matching 7 bases. V lost 5 bases to trimming and J lost 6 bases; unmatched junction nucleotides: 6. This CDR3 has 13 residues. Germline CDR1 MNHEY, CDR2 SVGEGT. The CDR3 DNA reads as TGTGCCAGCAGTCGGGACAGTCTAGATGGCTACACCTTC. As protein: CASSRDSLDGYTF.

The chain couples TRBV7-2 to TRBJ1-5, with TRBD1 matching over 8 bases. The CDR3 runs to 15 residues. V shed 5 bases, J shed 6 bases, and the junction held 9 bases outside the gene matches. Per germline, CDR1 SGHTA and CDR2 FQGNSA. The CDR3 DNA sequence: TGTGCCAGCAGCCCTGGACAGGGTCTGACTCAGCCCCAGCATTTT. It yields the protein CASSPGQGLTQPQHF.

This clone was seen many times. The CDR3: CASSSGQPNEKLFF. CDR3 sequence (DNA): TGTGCCAGCAGCTCGGGACAGCCTAATGAAAAACTGTTTTTT. The chain has TRBV7-6 and TRBJ1-4; 7 bases fit TRBD1. The germline V gene encodes CDR1 SGHVS and CDR2 FNYEAQ. This CDR3 comprises 14 residues. Trimming took 4 bases from V and 3 from J; bases not matched to a gene: 2.